A single sample is the source of the 17 T cell receptor beta chains below, sequenced in a study of blood T cells in healthy people across ages (dated by TCRdb to about 2015). Library preparation was by 5' RACE. Sequencing used an Illumina HiSeq 2500. A second PCR of roughly 6 to 11 cycles was run with a J-beta primer mix and a sample-barcoded 5' primer. TCRdb reprocessing: public reads trimmed at Q25 with fastp, clones called with MiXCR, in-frame beta chains kept. CDR3 protein sequences are deduplicated, and each keeps its most common genes and DNA. This sample holds roughly 830,000 distinct CDR3 sequences; under 80% were observed only once. The ten biggest clones cover about a quarter of the sample. The sequenced material came from blood. These receptor sequences come from a man aged 25-45 years in good health.

This clonotype was seen more than once but under ten times. Written as DNA, the CDR3 is TGTGCCATCCGAGCGGGGGCTAGCACAGATACGCAGTATTTT. This sequence encodes CAIRAGASTDTQYF. V and J are TRBV10-3 and TRBJ2-3; 8 bases align to TRBD2. Looked up from germline, CDR1 is ENHRY and CDR2 is SYGVKD. The CDR3 length is 14 residues. The junction had 4 bases not matched to a gene; V was cut back by 8 bases and J by 0 bases.

The chain carries TRBV10-3 and TRBJ1-2, with D unresolved. Germline-derived CDR1 and CDR2 are ENHRY and SYGVKD. This CDR3 has 17 residues. V gave up 0 bases and J gave up 0 bases, with 14 bases separating them. In nucleotides, the CDR3 is TGTGCCATCAGTGAGTCGAGAGGTCTTGGTGCTAACTATGGCTACACCTTC. Translation: CAISESRGLGANYGYTF.

The sample holds a few counts of this clonotype. J is TRBJ1-2 and V is TRBV20-1, with D maybe TRBD1 (5 bases). Between the trimmed V and J ends, which lost 0 bases and 3 bases, there was a span of 17 bases. This CDR3 is built from 16 residues. Looked up from germline, CDR1 is DFQATT and CDR2 is SNEGSKA (reference sequence). The DNA for the CDR3 is TGCAGTGCTAGAGATATCGGACACGGCCTTTACTATGGCTACACCTTC. This codes for CSARDIGHGLYYGYTF.

In the case of this clonotype: An end of the junction does not agree with germline; a read error may underlie this. The chain couples TRBV14 to TRBJ2-1; D gene ambiguous. This CDR3 is built from 16 residues. The germline V gene encodes CDR1 SGHDN and CDR2 FVKESK. The CDR3 here is CASSSITTNSYSEQFF. The CDR3 DNA sequence: TGTGCCAGCAGCTCAATTACTACCAACTCCTACAGTGAGCAGTTCTTC.

The sample holds a few counts of this clonotype. This chain links TRBV29-1 with TRBJ2-1; 9 bases align to TRBD2. There are 15 residues in the CDR3. From germline, CDR1 is SQVTM and CDR2 ANQGSEA. The ends lost 5 bases at V and 7 bases at J; junction bases unmatched: 12. This chain's CDR3 is CSVSPKAGGSNEQFF. CDR3 sequence (DNA): TGCAGCGTTTCACCCAAAGCGGGGGGTTCAAATGAGCAGTTCTTC.

This rearrangement joins TRBV21-1 to TRBJ2-3; no DNA check was done on the table's D call, TRBD1. TRBV21-1 is designated a pseudogene. The CDR3 extends over 19 amino acids. As DNA, the CDR3 is TGTGCCAGCAGCAAATGGGCCGAGGAGGACAGGAAGGTAACAGATACGCAGTATTTT. Encoded protein: CASSKWAEEDRKVTDTQYF.

This chain links TRBV11-2 with TRBJ2-1, with 7 bases matching TRBD1. This CDR3 contains 15 residues. Germline trimming cut 6 bases from V and 3 bases from J; bases unmatched to any gene: 8. The germline gives CDR1 SGHAT, CDR2 FQNNGV. CDR3 loop: CASSIGTADYNEQFF. The CDR3 DNA is TGTGCCAGCAGTATAGGGACAGCCGACTACAATGAGCAGTTCTTC.

This clonotype occurred a few times. V is TRBV29-1 and J is TRBJ2-6, with 7 positions matching TRBD1. This CDR3 has 17 amino acids. V lost 6 bases to trimming and J lost 0 bases; unmatched junction nucleotides: 11. Germline V gene sequence: CDR1 SQVTM, CDR2 ANQGSEA. CDR3 protein: CSVPGRTGDSGANVLTF. The DNA of the CDR3 is TGCAGCGTCCCGGGTAGGACAGGTGACTCTGGGGCCAACGTCCTGACTTTC.

This sequence joins TRBV7-2 and TRBJ1-2; D ambiguous. Per germline, CDR1 SGHTA and CDR2 FQGNSA. V was pared by 7 bases and J by 7 bases, with 19 bases between. The CDR3 extends over 14 amino acids. The CDR3 protein is CASTTLGRVGGYTF. The CDR3 DNA reads as TGTGCCAGCACCACCCTAGGTAGGGTCGGTGGCTACACCTTC.

This clonotype was recorded once. The chain has TRBV2 and TRBJ2-1, with D perhaps TRBD2 (6 bases). CDR1 SNHLY and CDR2 FYNNEI come from the germline V gene. This CDR3 has 14 residues. V dropped 1 base and J dropped 6 bases, with 10 bases sitting between them. This CDR3 reads CASSEDRLVNEQFF. The CDR3 DNA reads TGTGCCAGCAGTGAAGATAGACTAGTCAATGAGCAGTTCTTC.

The rearrangement links TRBV4-2 to TRBJ2-3; D is uncertain. V was clipped by 0 bases and J by 4 bases, with 11 bases between them. CDR3 length: 15 residues. CDR1 and CDR2 from the germline V gene are LGHNA and YNFKEQ. CDR3 region: CASSQDPARPDTQYF. The CDR3 DNA follows: TGTGCCAGCAGCCAAGATCCCGCTAGGCCAGATACGCAGTATTTT.

V is TRBV4-3 and J is TRBJ2-5, with a tentative D call TRBD2 (5 bases). The CDR3 loop spans 14 amino acids. The V gene lost 3 bases and the J gene lost 11 bases, with 19 bases spanning the gap. Germline V CDR1 and CDR2: LGHNA, YSLEER. CDR3 DNA sequence: TGCGCCAGCAGCCAGGATTGGCGTAGCGATGAGCAGTACTTC. Translating gives CASSQDWRSDEQYF.

This clonotype was counted between two and nine times. The chain links TRBV10-3 to TRBJ2-5, with TRBD1 identical over 9 bases. This CDR3 contains 15 residues. V shed 6 bases, J shed 5 bases, and the junction held 10 bases outside the gene matches. Germline CDR1 ENHRY, CDR2 SYGVKD. CDR3 protein: CAISERQGVYETQYF. CDR3 sequence (DNA): TGTGCCATCAGCGAAAGACAGGGGGTGTATGAGACCCAGTACTTC.

The gene calls are TRBV6-1 and TRBJ1-2; 7 nucleotides match TRBD1. V was pared by 0 bases and J by 1 base, with 5 bases of the junction left unmatched. Germline CDR1 MNHNS, CDR2 SASEGT. This CDR3 is 16 amino acids long. CDR3 DNA: TGTGCCAGCAGTGAAGCACCGGACAGGCGTAACTATGGCTACACCTTC. This gives the protein CASSEAPDRRNYGYTF.

As for this clonotype: The junction and the germline gene differ at one end; a read error may be behind it. The J gene is TRBJ2-7, the V gene TRBV9; the D call may be TRBD1 or TRBD2 (5 bases each). Germline assignment: CDR1 SGDLS and CDR2 YYNGEE. The CDR3 extends over 13 amino acids. CDR3 nucleotide sequence: TGTGCCAGCAACGTAGGGGACCTCTACGAGCAGTACTTC. Amino acids: CASNVGDLYEQYF. Using reference TRBV9 and TRBJ2-7 for the parts outside the CDR3, the full variable domain is DSGVTQTPKHLITATGQRVTLRCSPRSGDLSVYWYQQSLDQGLQFLIQYYNGEERAKGNILERFSAQQFPDLHSELNLSSLELGDSALYFCASNVGDLYEQYFGPGTRLTVT.

The V and J genes are TRBV7-2 and TRBJ2-1; 8 positions agree with TRBD2. Germline CDR1 SGHTA, CDR2 FQGNSA. V gave up 6 bases and J gave up 2 bases; unmatched junction bases: 6. The CDR3 runs to 15 residues. The CDR3 DNA follows: TGTGCCAGCAGAATCGGGGGGGCCGCCTACAATGAGCAGTTCTTC. It codes for CASRIGGAAYNEQFF.

This rearrangement joins TRBV7-2 to TRBJ2-1; D unresolved. V was shortened by 6 bases and J by 5 bases, with 11 bases between the two germline ends. The germline CDR1 and CDR2 sequences are SGHTA and FQGNSA. This CDR3 is 13 amino acids long. CDR3 sequence: CASRVLADNEQFF. CDR3 DNA: TGTGCCAGCAGGGTCCTTGCTGACAATGAGCAGTTCTTC.